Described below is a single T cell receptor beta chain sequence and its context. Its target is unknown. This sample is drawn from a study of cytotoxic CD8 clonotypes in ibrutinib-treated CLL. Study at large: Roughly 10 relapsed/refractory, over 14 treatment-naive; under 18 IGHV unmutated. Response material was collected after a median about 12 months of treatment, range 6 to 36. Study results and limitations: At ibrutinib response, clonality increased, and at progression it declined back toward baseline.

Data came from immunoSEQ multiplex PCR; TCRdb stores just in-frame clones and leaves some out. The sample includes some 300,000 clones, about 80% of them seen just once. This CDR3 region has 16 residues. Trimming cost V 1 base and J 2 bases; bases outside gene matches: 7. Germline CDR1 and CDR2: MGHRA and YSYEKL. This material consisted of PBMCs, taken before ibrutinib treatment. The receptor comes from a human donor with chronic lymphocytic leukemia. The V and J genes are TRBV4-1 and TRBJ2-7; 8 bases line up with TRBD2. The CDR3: CASSQARPAGAYEQYF. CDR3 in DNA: TGCGCCAGCAGCCAAGCTCGGCCAGCGGGAGCCTACGAGCAGTACTTC.